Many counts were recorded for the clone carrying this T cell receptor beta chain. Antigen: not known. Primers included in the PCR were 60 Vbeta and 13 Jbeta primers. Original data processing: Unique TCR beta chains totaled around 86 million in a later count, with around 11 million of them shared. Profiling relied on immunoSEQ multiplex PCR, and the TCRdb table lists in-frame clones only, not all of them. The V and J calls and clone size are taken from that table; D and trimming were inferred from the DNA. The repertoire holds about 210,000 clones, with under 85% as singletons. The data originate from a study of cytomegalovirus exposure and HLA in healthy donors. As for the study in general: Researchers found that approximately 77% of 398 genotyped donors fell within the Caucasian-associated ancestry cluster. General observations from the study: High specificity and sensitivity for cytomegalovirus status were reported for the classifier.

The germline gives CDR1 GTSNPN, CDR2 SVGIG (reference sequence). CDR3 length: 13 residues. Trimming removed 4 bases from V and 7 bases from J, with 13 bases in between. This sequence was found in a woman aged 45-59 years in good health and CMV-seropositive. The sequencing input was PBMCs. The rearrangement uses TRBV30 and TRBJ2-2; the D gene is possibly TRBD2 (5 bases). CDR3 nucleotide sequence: TGTGCCTGGATGATGACCCGGGGCGGGGAGCTGTTTTTT. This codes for CAWMMTRGGELFF.